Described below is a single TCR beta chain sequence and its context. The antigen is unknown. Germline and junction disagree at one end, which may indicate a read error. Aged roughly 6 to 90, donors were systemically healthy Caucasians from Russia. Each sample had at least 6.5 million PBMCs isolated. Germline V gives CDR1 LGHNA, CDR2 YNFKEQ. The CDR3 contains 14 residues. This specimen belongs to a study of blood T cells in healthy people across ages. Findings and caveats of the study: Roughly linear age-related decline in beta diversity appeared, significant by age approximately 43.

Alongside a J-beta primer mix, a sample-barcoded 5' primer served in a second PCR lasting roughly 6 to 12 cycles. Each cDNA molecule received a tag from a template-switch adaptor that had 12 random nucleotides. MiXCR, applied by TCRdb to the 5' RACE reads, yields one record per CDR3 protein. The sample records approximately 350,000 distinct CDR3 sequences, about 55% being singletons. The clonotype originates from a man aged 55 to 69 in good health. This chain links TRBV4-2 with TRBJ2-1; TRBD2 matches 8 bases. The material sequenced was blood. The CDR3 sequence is CVSSRRTSLNEQFF. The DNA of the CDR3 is TGTGTCAGCAGCCGACGGACTAGCCTCAATGAGCAGTTCTTC.